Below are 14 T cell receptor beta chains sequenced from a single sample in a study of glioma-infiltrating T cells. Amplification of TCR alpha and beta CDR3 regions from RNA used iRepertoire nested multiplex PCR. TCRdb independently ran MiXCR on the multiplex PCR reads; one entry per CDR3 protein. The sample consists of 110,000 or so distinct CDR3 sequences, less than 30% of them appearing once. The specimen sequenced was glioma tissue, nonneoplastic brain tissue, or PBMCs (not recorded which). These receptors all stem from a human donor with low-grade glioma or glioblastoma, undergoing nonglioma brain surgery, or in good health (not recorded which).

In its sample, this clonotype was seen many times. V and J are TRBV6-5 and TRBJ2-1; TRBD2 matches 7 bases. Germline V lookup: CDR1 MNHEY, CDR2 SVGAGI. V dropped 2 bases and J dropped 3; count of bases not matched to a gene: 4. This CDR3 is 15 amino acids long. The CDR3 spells CASSYNGGGYNEQFF. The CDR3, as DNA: TGTGCCAGCAGTTACAACGGCGGGGGCTACAATGAGCAGTTCTTC.

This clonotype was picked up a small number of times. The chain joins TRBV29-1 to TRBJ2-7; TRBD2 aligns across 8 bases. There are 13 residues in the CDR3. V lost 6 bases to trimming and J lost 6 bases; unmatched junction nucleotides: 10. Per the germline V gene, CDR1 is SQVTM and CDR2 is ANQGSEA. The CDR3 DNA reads TGCAGCGTAGCTAGCGGGTACCCCTCCGAGCAGTACTTC. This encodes CSVASGYPSEQYF.

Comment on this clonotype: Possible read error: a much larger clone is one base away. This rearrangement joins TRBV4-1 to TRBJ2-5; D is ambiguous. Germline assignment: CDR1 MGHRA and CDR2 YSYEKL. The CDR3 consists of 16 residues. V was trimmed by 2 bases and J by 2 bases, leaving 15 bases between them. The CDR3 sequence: CASSQRDDGVQETQYF. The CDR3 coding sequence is TGCGCCAGCAGCCAACGCGATGACGGAGTTCAAGAGACCCAGTACTTC.

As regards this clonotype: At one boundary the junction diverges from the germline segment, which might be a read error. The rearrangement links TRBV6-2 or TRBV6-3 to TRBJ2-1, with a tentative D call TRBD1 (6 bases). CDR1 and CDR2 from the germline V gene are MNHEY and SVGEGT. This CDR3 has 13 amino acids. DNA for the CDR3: TGTTCCAGTGCAGGGGTACCTTACAATGAGCAGTTCTTC. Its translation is CSSAGVPYNEQFF.

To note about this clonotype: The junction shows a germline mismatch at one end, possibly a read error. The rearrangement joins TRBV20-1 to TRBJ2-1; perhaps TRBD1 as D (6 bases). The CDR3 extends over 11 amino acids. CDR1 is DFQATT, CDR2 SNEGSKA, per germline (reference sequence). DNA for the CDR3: TGTTCCAGGACAGTAGCCTATGAGCAGTTCTTC. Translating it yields CSRTVAYEQFF.

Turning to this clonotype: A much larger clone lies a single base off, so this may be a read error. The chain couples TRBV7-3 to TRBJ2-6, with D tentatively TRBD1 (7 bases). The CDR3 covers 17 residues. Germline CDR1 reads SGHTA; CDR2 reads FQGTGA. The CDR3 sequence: CASSLQGGSSGVNVLTF. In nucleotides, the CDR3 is TGTGCCAGCAGCCTCCAGGGGGGAAGCTCTGGGGTCAACGTCCTGACTTTC.

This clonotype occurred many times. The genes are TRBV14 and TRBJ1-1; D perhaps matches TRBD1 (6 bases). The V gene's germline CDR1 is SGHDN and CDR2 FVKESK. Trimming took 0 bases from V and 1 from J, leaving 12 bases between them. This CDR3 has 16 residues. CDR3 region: CASSQDGNRANTEAFF. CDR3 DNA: TGTGCCAGCAGCCAAGACGGGAACAGGGCGAACACTGAAGCTTTCTTT. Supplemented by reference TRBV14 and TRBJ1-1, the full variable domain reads EAGVTQFPSHSVIEKGQTVTLRCDPISGHDNLYWYRRVMGKEIKFLLHFVKESKQDESGMPNNRFLAERTGGTYSTLKVQPAELEDSGVYFCASSQDGNRANTEAFFGQGTRLTVV.

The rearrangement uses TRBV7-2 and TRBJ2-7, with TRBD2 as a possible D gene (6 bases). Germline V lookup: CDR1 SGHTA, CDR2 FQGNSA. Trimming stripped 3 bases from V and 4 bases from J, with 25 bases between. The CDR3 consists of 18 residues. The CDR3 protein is CASSLDTSNHRLGYEQYF. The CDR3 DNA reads TGTGCCAGCAGCTTGGATACTAGCAACCATCGGTTAGGATACGAGCAGTACTTC.

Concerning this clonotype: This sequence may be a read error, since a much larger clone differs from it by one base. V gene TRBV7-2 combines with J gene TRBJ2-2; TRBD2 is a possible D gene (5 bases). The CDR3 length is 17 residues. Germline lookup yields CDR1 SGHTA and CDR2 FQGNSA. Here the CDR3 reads CASSLDHASPNTRELFF. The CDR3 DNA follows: TGTGCCAGCAGCTTAGATCACGCTAGCCCGAACACCAGGGAGCTGTTTTTT.

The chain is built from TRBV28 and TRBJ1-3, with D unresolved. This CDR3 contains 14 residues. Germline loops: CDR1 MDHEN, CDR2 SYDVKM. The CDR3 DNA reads TGTGTTAGCAGTTCAAGCCCCTCTGGAAACACCATATATTTT. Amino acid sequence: CVSSSSPSGNTIYF.

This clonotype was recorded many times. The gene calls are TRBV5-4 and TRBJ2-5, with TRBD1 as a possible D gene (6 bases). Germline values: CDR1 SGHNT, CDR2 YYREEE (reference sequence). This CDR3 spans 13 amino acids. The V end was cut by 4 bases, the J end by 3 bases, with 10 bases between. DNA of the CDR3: TGTGCCAGCAGCCTGGACAGAAAAGAGACCCAGTACTTC. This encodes CASSLDRKETQYF.

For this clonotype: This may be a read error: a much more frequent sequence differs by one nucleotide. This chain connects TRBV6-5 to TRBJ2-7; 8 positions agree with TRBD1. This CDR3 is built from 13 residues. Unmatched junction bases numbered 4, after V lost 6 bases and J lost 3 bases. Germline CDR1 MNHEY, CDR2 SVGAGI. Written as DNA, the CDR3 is TGTGCCAGCAGGACAGGGGACTTCTACGAGCAGTACTTC. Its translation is CASRTGDFYEQYF.

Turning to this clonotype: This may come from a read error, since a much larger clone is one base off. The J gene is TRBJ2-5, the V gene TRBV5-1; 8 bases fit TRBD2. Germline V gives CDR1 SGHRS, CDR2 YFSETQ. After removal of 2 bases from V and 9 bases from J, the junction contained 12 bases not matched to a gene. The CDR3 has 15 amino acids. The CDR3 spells CASSFGSGGGEAQYF. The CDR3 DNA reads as TGCGCCAGCAGCTTCGGCAGCGGGGGTGGTGAGGCCCAGTACTTC.

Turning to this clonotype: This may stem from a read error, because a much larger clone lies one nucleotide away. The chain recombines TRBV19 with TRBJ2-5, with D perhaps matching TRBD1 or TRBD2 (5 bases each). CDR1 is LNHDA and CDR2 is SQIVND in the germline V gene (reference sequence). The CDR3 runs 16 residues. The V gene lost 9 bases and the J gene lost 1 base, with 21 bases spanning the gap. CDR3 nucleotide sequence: TGTGCCAGCCATTCTACTAACGGGGCTCCCCAAGAGACCCAGTACTTC. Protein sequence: CASHSTNGAPQETQYF.